A selection of T cell receptor beta chains follows, all from one sample in a study of PD-1 blockade in mismatch repair-deficient tumors. Profiled with immunoSEQ multiplex PCR; TCRdb holds only in-frame clones, not every one. The repertoire holds 75,000 to 80,000 clones, with 70% to 90% as singletons. Sequences were derived from peripheral blood, sampled 44 weeks after starting pembrolizumab. These TCRs come from an adult with mismatch repair-deficient cancer. The CDR3 runs from the conserved cysteine through the conserved F or W. D genes are given only for firm matches. Expanded clones are given a class, and other clones once, few, many or no size at all.

>TRBJ2-1|-|TRBV7-9|-
CASSLRGGMQFF
TGTGCCAGCAGCTTACGAGGGGGTATGCAGTTCTTC
>TRBJ2-7|-|TRBV2|-
CASRPETGGLGEQYF
TGTGCCAGCAGGCCCGAGACAGGTGGTTTGGGTGAGCAGTACTTC
>TRBJ2-7|-|TRBV30|-
CAWSVPSLDEQYF
TGTGCCTGGAGTGTACCTAGCCTCGACGAGCAGTACTTC
>TRBJ1-4|TRBD1|TRBV6-5|-
CASSYSFEGAREKLFF
TGTGCCAGCAGTTACTCTTTTGAGGGGGCGCGTGAAAAACTGTTTTTT
>TRBJ2-3|-|TRBV13|-
CASSERSTDTQYF
TGTGCCAGCAGCGAGCGAAGCACAGATACGCAGTATTTT
>TRBJ2-7|TRBD1|TRBV27|few
CASRDRAYEQYF
TGTGCCAGCAGAGACAGGGCCTACGAGCAGTACTTC
>TRBJ2-3|-|TRBV12-5|-
CASGSTLEKGLRGTDTQYF
TGTGCTAGTGGTTCCACTCTCGAGAAGGGCCTTCGGGGTACAGATACGCAGTATTTT
>TRBJ2-2|-|TRBV9|-
CASSSSPTNTGELFF
TGTGCCAGCAGCTCCAGCCCCACGAACACCGGGGAGCTGTTTTTT
>TRBJ2-3|-|TRBV9|-
CASSAGFSTTDTQYF
TGTGCCAGCAGCGCGGGATTCTCTACCACAGATACGCAGTATTTT
>TRBJ1-1|-|TRBV6-5|-
CASKGWGGITEAFF
TGTGCCAGCAAAGGATGGGGGGGGATCACTGAAGCTTTCTTT
>TRBJ2-2|-|TRBV4-1|-
CASSHRFPVGTGELFF
TGCGCCAGCAGCCACCGCTTTCCCGTGGGGACCGGGGAGCTGTTTTTT
>TRBJ1-2|-|TRBV28|few
CASSTFGGGGYTF
TGTGCCAGCAGTACTTTCGGTGGAGGCGGCTACACCTTC
>TRBJ2-5|-|TRBV5-1|-
CASSLNAQETQYF
TGCGCCAGCAGCTTGAATGCTCAAGAGACCCAGTACTTC
>TRBJ2-7|TRBD2|TRBV27|-
CASRSTIERGNSYEQYF
TGTGCCAGCAGATCTACTATAGAGCGGGGCAACTCCTACGAGCAGTACTTC
>TRBJ2-1|TRBD2|TRBV6-1|few
CASRGLELTYNEQFF
TGTGCCAGCAGAGGACTAGAGCTTACCTACAATGAGCAGTTCTTC
>TRBJ2-1|TRBD2|TRBV2|-
CASYGTSGGEQFF
TGTGCCAGTTATGGGACTAGTGGGGGTGAGCAGTTCTTC
>TRBJ2-1|-|TRBV7-2|-
CASSLLTTGQFF
TGTGCCAGCAGCTTGTTGACGACGGGTCAGTTCTTC
>TRBJ1-2|-|TRBV18|-
CASSPAESGYGYTF
TGTGCCAGCTCACCGGCAGAAAGCGGCTATGGCTACACCTTC
>TRBJ2-7|-|TRBV18|-
CASSQSHTYEQYF
TGTGCCAGCTCCCAGTCTCACACCTACGAGCAGTACTTC
>TRBJ1-2|-|TRBV27|-
CASSPPTGYGYTF
TGTGCCAGCAGTCCCCCGACGGGATATGGCTACACCTTC
>TRBJ2-5|-|TRBV15|-
CATSRDPVETQYF
TGTGCCACCAGCAGAGATCCGGTGGAGACCCAGTACTTC
>TRBJ1-1|-|TRBV14|-
CASRRNVARGVNTEAFF
TGTGCCAGCAGACGGAACGTGGCTAGAGGGGTGAACACTGAAGCTTTCTTT
>TRBJ1-5|-|TRBV6-5|-
CASRPGRERPQHF
TGTGCCAGCAGACCGGGACGAGAAAGGCCCCAGCATTTT
>TRBJ2-1|TRBD2|TRBV28|-
CASRRLAGSYNEQFF
TGTGCCAGCAGACGACTAGCGGGCTCCTACAATGAGCAGTTCTTC
>TRBJ2-7|TRBD1|TRBV19|many
CASSTTSQGASEQYF
TGTGCCAGTAGCACTACCTCACAGGGGGCCAGCGAGCAGTACTTC
>TRBJ1-1|-|TRBV6-1|-
CASSPLGWYTEAFF
TGTGCCAGCAGCCCGCTCGGTTGGTACACTGAAGCTTTCTTT
>TRBJ2-2|TRBD1|TRBV6-6|-
CASSYSTGGTGELFF
TGTGCCAGCAGTTACTCGACAGGGGGTACCGGGGAGCTGTTTTTT
>TRBJ1-4|-|TRBV28|few
CASIKGVNEKLFF
TGTGCCAGCATTAAAGGGGTAAATGAAAAACTGTTTTTT
>TRBJ1-5|-|TRBV9|-
CASSLEGGSNQPQHF
TGTGCCAGCAGCCTAGAAGGGGGAAGCAATCAGCCCCAGCATTTT
>TRBJ2-2|TRBD2|TRBV7-9|-
CASRPTSGKGGTGELFF
TGTGCCAGCAGACCGACTAGCGGGAAAGGCGGGACCGGGGAGCTGTTTTTT
>TRBJ2-2|-|TRBV10-2|-
CASLSGNGGETELFF
TGCGCCAGCCTGTCGGGGAATGGGGGTGAAACAGAGCTGTTTTTT
>TRBJ2-2|TRBD1|TRBV11-2|-
CASSQTGVVTGELFF
TGTGCCAGCAGCCAGACAGGGGTTGTCACCGGGGAGCTGTTTTTT
>TRBJ1-3|-|TRBV9|once
CASSPGQTGNTIYF
TGTGCCAGCAGCCCCGGACAGACTGGAAACACCATATATTTT
>TRBJ1-2|TRBD1|TRBV5-1|-
CASSLAGTGGEGYTF
TGCGCCAGCAGCTTGGCCGGGACAGGGGGCGAGGGCTACACCTTC
>TRBJ1-4|-|TRBV29-1|-
CSVGTGGAEKLFF
TGCAGCGTGGGGACGGGAGGTGCTGAAAAACTGTTTTTT
>TRBJ1-4|-|TRBV19|few
CASNSRGGAATNEKLFF
TGTGCCAGTAACTCTCGGGGCGGGGCGGCAACTAATGAAAAACTGTTTTTT
>TRBJ2-1|TRBD2|TRBV7-9|once
CASSLGGRANEQFF
TGTGCCAGCAGCTTAGGCGGGAGGGCCAATGAGCAGTTCTTC
>TRBJ1-4|TRBD1|TRBV27|-
CASSSPGQPSEKLFF
TGTGCCAGCAGTTCCCCGGGACAGCCCTCAGAAAAACTGTTTTTT
>TRBJ2-7|TRBD1|TRBV6-5|-
CASSERTGDYEQYF
TGTGCCAGCAGTGAAAGAACAGGGGACTACGAGCAGTACTTC
>TRBJ1-3|-|TRBV6-1|-
CASSEGVSGNTIYF
TGTGCCAGCAGTGAAGGGGTCTCTGGAAACACCATATATTTT
>TRBJ2-3|TRBD1|TRBV7-2|-
CASSSKTGADTQYF
TGTGCCAGCAGCTCGAAAACAGGGGCAGATACGCAGTATTTT
>TRBJ1-4|-|TRBV5-1|-
CASSQGTLNEKLFF
TGCGCCAGCAGCCAAGGGACACTTAATGAAAAACTGTTTTTT
>TRBJ2-3|-|TRBV27|-
CASSLQRPTDTQYF
TGTGCCAGCAGTTTACAGCGGCCCACAGATACGCAGTATTTT
>TRBJ1-1|-|TRBV19|-
CASTSPGGGAFF
TGTGCCAGTACCTCACCCGGGGGTGGAGCTTTCTTT
>TRBJ1-3|TRBD1|TRBV19|-
CASSFLGQGNSGNTIYF
TGTGCCAGTAGTTTTCTTGGACAGGGCAACTCTGGAAACACCATATATTTT
>TRBJ1-1|-|TRBV4-1|-
CASSQGAGHSNTEAFF
TGCGCCAGCAGCCAAGGGGCAGGCCATAGTAACACTGAAGCTTTCTTT
>TRBJ2-7|-|TRBV11-1|-
CASSSRQAREQYF
TGTGCCAGCAGCTCCAGACAGGCCCGCGAGCAGTACTTC
>TRBJ2-7|-|TRBV11-3|-
CASSAAAETYEQYF
TGTGCCAGCAGCGCAGCGGCCGAAACCTACGAGCAGTACTTC
>TRBJ1-5|-|TRBV9|once
CASSVDELQPQHF
TGTGCCAGCAGCGTAGATGAGCTCCAGCCCCAGCATTTT
>TRBJ1-1|-|TRBV19|-
CASSIVGWGGPNTEAFF
TGTGCCAGTAGTATAGTCGGGTGGGGCGGACCGAACACTGAAGCTTTCTTT
>TRBJ2-5|-|TRBV18|-
CASSPASQETQYF
TGTGCCAGCTCACCCGCCAGTCAAGAGACCCAGTACTTC
>TRBJ1-3|-|TRBV5-4|-
CASSWNRETIYF
TGTGCCAGCAGCTGGAACAGGGAGACCATATATTTT
>TRBJ2-3|-|TRBV7-2|-
CASSLTDTQYF
TGTGCCAGCAGCCTAACAGATACGCAGTATTTT
>TRBJ2-4|-|TRBV18|-
CASSSLSRQELAKNIQYF
TGTGCCAGCTCGTCACTATCAAGACAGGAACTAGCCAAAAACATTCAGTACTTC
>TRBJ1-1|TRBD1|TRBV5-6|-
CASSLYYRGQSNTEAFF
TGTGCCAGCAGCTTGTACTACAGGGGGCAATCGAACACTGAAGCTTTCTTT
>TRBJ2-1|TRBD1|TRBV29-1|-
CSVEGQATNEQFF
TGCAGCGTGGAGGGACAGGCCACCAATGAGCAGTTCTTC
>TRBJ2-1|TRBD2|TRBV5-1|few
CASSLPRETSEQFF
TGCGCCAGCAGCTTGCCTCGGGAGACTAGCGAGCAGTTCTTC
>TRBJ2-7|-|TRBV11-3|few
CASSIKGEQYF
TGTGCCAGCAGCATTAAGGGGGAGCAGTACTTC
>TRBJ1-3|-|TRBV18|-
CASSPGSGNTIYF
TGTGCCAGCTCACCCGGCTCTGGAAACACCATATATTTT
>TRBJ1-1|-|TRBV27|-
CASSSEGPPNTEAFF
TGTGCCAGCAGTTCAGAGGGACCGCCGAACACTGAAGCTTTCTTT